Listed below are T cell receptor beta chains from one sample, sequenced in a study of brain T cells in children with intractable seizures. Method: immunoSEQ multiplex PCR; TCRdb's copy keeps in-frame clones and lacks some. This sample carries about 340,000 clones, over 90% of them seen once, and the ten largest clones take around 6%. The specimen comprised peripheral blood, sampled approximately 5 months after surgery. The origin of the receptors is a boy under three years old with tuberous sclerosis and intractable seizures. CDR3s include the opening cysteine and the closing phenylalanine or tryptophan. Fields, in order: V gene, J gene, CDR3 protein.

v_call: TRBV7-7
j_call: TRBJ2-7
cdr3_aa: CASSLGQGDYEQYF

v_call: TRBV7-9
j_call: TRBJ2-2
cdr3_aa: CASSLVSVAATGELFF

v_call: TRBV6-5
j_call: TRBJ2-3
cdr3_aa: CASTLNTDTQYF

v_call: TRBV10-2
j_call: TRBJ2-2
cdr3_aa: CASKNRQGAANTGELFF

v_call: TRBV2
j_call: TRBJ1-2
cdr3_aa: CASSRYEGNGYTF

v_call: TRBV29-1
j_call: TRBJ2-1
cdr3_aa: CSAPLVSGRRDEQFF

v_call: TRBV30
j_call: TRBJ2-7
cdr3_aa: CAWSSQTYYEQYF

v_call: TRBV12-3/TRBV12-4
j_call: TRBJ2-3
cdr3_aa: CASSSSVIDTQYF

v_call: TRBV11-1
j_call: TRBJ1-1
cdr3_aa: CASSAWGENTEAFF

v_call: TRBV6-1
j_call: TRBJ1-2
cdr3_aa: CASSERGRGLEDGYTF

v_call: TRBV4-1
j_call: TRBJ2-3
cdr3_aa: CASSQDLIEHTQYF

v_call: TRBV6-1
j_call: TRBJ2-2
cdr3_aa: CASSDFLYSGRAGELFF

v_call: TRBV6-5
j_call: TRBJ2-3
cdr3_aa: CASSFGLRTDTQYF

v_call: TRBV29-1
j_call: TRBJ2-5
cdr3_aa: CSVELAGGPETQYF

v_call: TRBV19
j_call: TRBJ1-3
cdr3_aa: CASSIRAPGQDLSGNTIYF

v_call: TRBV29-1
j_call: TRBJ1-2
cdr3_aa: CSVAAGTENYGYTF

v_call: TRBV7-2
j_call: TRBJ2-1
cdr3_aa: CASSPFFSAGGDNEQFF

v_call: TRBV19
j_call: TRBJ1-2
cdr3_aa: CASSDDLQGWSGYTF

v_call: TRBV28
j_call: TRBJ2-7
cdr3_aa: CASSSPGLAGDEQYF

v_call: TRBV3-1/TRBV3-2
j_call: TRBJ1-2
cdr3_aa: CASSQVTPRAEDYGYTF

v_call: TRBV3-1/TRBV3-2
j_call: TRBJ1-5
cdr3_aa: CASSQFVNQPQHF

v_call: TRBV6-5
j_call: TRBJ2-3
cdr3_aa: CASSPTSGSQGTQYF

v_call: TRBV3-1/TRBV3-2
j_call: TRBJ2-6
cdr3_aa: CASSQGGGGANVLTF

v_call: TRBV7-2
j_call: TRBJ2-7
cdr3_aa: CASSFPPGGYEQYF

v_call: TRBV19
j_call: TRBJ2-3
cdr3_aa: CASMSLLATDTQYF

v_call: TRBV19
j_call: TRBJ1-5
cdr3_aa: CASHRGLYSNQPQHF

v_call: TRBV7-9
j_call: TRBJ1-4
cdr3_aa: CASSWGGQGRGTNEKLFF

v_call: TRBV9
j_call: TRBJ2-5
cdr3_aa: CASSVGGAEETQYF

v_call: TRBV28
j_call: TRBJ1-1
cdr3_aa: CASSLWVNTEAFF

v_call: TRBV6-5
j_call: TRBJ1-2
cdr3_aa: CASSYRAGGTYGYTF

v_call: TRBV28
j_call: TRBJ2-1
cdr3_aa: CASSRTGGNEQFF

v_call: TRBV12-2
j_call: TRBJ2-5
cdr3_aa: CASRLAEGIETQYF

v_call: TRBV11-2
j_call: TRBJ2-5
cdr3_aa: CASSLSGAYQETQYF

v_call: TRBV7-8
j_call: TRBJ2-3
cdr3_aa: CASSLVRTGTDTQYF

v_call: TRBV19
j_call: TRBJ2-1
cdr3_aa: CASSPGLAGGNEQFF

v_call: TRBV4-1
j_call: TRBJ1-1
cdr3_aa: CASSQRTGVTEAFF

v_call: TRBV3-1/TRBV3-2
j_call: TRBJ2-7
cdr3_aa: CASSPGSLSWYEQYF

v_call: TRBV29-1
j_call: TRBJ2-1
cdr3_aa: CSAEGREGTYNEQFF

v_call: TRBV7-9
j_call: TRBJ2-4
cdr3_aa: CASSLDRGKFGAKNIQYF

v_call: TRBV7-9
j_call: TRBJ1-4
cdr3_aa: CASSALPGHPTEEKLFF

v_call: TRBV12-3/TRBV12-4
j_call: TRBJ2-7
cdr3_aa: CASAGTRGYEQYF

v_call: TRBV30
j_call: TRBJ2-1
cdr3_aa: CAWTSGSYNEQFF

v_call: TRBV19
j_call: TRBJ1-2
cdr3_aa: CASSPGADYGYTF

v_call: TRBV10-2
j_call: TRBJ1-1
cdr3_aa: CASSEGGVWMNTEAFF

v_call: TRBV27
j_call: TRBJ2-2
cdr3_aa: CASRDSNPGELFF

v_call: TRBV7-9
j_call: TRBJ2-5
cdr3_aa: CASSSPTGGYRGETQYF

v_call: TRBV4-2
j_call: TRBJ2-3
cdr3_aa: CASSQEFALAGAFGSQYF

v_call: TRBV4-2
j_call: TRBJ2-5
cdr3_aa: CASSQDGPGETQYF

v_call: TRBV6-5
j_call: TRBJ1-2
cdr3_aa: CASSSGRGSNYGYTF

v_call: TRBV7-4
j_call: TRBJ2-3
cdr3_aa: CASSPPSGRSTDTQYF

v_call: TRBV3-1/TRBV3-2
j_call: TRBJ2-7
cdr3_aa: CASSHEGYEQYF

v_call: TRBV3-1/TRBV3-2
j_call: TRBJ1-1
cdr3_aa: CASSPLQGMNTEAFF

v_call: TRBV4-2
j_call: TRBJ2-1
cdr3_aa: CASGTSTQNEQFF

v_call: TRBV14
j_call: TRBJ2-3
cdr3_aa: CASSQGPGQGTDTQYF

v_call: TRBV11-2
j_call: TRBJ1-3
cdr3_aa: CASSPGRLFGNSGNTIYF

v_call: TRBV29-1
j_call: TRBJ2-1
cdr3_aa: CSAPSNPYNEQFF

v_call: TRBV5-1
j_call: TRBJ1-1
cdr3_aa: CASSLEAGRFTEAFF

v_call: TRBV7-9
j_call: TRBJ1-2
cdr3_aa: CASSLLMANYGYTF

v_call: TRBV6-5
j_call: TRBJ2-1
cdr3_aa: CATSPRGGAYNEQFF

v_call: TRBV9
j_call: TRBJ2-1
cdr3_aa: CASSAAGGRTYNEQFF